This TCR beta chain was captured in a study of blood T cell repertoires in COVID-19. Overall study: Samples representing acute and convalescent COVID-19 were sourced from the United States, Italy and Spain. Sources were T cells, B-cell-depleted T cells, or PBMCs; the material itself was cDNA or gDNA.

The authors' processing: It was from reference gene primer amplification that nucleated cell counts were estimated. The repertoire was sequenced with immunoSEQ multiplex PCR; TCRdb's copy has only in-frame clones and lacks some. V and J calls and clone size follow that table, whereas D and trimming were derived from the DNA. The sample records around 170,000 clones, 80% being singletons. Trimming took 4 bases from V and 8 from J; bases not matched to a gene: 15. Per the germline V gene, CDR1 is SGHTA and CDR2 is FQGNSA. The CDR3 is 17 amino acids. This sequence joins TRBV7-2 and TRBJ1-2, with 11 positions matching TRBD1. The specimen sequenced was peripheral blood. The receptor was derived from a man between 65 and 80 years old with active or convalescent COVID-19. The CDR3 here is CASSYRSIGQGAVGYTF. The CDR3 DNA follows: TGTGCCAGCAGCTACCGGAGTATCGGACAGGGGGCAGTCGGCTACACCTTC.